A single sample is the source of the 9 T cell receptor beta chains below, sequenced in a study of regulatory T cells in long-lasting Graves disease. Combining iRepertoire HTBI primers with Arm-PCR of CDR3 regions, the authors built TCR beta libraries. From the multiplex PCR reads, TCRdb called clonotypes with MiXCR, one entry per CDR3 protein. Of around 420,000 distinct CDR3 sequences in the sample, roughly 16% were seen once. The time point is: newly diagnosed GD, antithyroid drugs for less than 3 months. Generation of the TCR library employed RNA extracted from PBMCs. The sample was peripheral blood mononuclear cells (PBMCs), taken at new diagnosis, from a patient treated with antithyroid drugs. The receptors come from a female donor with Graves disease.

This clonotype occurred a few times. The chain is built from TRBV11-2 and TRBJ2-7, with 10 bases fitting TRBD2. The germline V gene has CDR1 SGHAT and CDR2 FQNNGV. V shed 5 bases and J 2 bases; nucleotides not matched to a gene: 12. The CDR3 loop spans 17 amino acids. The CDR3 DNA sequence: TGTGCCAGCAGCCTAGCGGGAGTGGGCACAGGCCCCTACGAGCAGTACTTC. It is translated as CASSLAGVGTGPYEQYF.

This clonotype was seen only a few times. The V gene is TRBV20-1, the J gene TRBJ2-3, with TRBD2 matching 8 bases. V gave up 5 bases and J gave up 0 bases; unmatched junction bases: 4. CDR3 length: 14 amino acids. Germline values: CDR1 DFQATT, CDR2 SNEGSKA (reference sequence). The chain's CDR3 is CSAGRTSSTDTQYF. The CDR3 DNA reads TGCAGTGCTGGCCGGACTAGCAGCACAGATACGCAGTATTTT.

For this clonotype: This may be a read error, as it is one base from a much larger clone. The chain carries TRBV7-2 and TRBJ1-2; D gene unclear. Germline loops: CDR1 SGHTA, CDR2 FQGNSA. CDR3 size: 14 residues. Trimming cost V 3 bases and J 2 bases, with 10 bases left between them. DNA for the CDR3: TGTGCCAGCAGCTTCGAGCGGAACAACTATGGCTACACCTTC. As protein: CASSFERNNYGYTF.

This chain uses TRBV5-1 with TRBJ2-5; 10 bases are shared with TRBD2. The CDR3 is 16 residues long. Germline values: CDR1 SGHRS, CDR2 YFSETQ. The junction had 4 bases not matched to a gene; V was cut back by 0 bases and J by 2 bases. CDR3 amino acids: CASSLAAGGPQETQYF. CDR3 bases: TGCGCCAGCAGCTTGGCAGCGGGGGGGCCGCAAGAGACCCAGTACTTC.

This clonotype was seen repeatedly, ten times or more. The rearrangement links TRBV7-9 to TRBJ1-4, with TRBD1 as a possible D gene (5 bases). Deletions cut 5 bases from V and 14 bases from J, with 24 bases between. The CDR3 extends over 15 amino acids. In germline, CDR1 is SEHNR, CDR2 FQNEAQ (reference sequence). CDR3: CASSQPGTVHLGLFF. The CDR3 DNA is TGTGCCAGCAGCCAACCCGGGACGGTGCATCTGGGGCTGTTTTTT.

This clonotype was detected a few times. The V call is TRBV20-1, the J call TRBJ2-1, with 8 nucleotides matching TRBD2. Per the germline V gene, CDR1 is DFQATT and CDR2 is SNEGSKA (reference sequence). This CDR3 spans 15 amino acids. V lost 0 bases, J lost 4 bases, and 5 bases stayed unmatched. The CDR3 sequence: CSARDPGLGYNEQFF. In nucleotides, the CDR3 is TGCAGTGCTAGAGATCCGGGACTAGGGTACAATGAGCAGTTCTTC.

This clonotype was counted ten times or more. V gene TRBV7-9 combines with J gene TRBJ1-2, with TRBD1 matching over 7 bases. Germline loops: CDR1 SEHNR, CDR2 FQNEAQ (reference sequence). Germline trimming cut 4 bases from V and 4 bases from J; bases unmatched to any gene: 15. This CDR3 contains 17 residues. For the CDR3, the DNA is TGTGCCAGCAGCTCAAACTACCGGGACAGCCCCACCTATGGCTACACCTTC. As protein: CASSSNYRDSPTYGYTF. Full variable domain (rest looked up from reference TRBV7-9 and TRBJ1-2): DTGVSQNPRHKITKRGQNVTFRCDPISEHNRLYWYRQTLGQGPEFLTYFQNEAQLEKSRLLSDRFSAERPKGSFSTLEIQRTEQGDSAMYLCASSSNYRDSPTYGYTFGSGTRLTVV.

This clonotype was recorded many times. This chain links TRBV6-2 or TRBV6-3 with TRBJ1-5; possible D gene TRBD1, 6 bases. The CDR3 is made up of 17 amino acids. Germline lookup yields CDR1 MNHEY and CDR2 SVGEGT. V dropped 5 bases and J dropped 6 bases, with 23 bases sitting between them. This chain's CDR3 is CASSEFSDWGGRQPQHF. The DNA of the CDR3 is TGTGCCAGCAGTGAATTTTCTGATTGGGGGGGGCGTCAGCCCCAGCATTTT.

Turning to this clonotype: A read error may be the cause here, since a much bigger clone is one base away. V and J are TRBV19 and TRBJ1-1; TRBD1 is a possible D gene (5 bases). Trimming removed 4 bases at V and 0 bases at J, with 9 bases between. This CDR3 is 14 amino acids long. CDR1 LNHDA and CDR2 SQIVND come from the germline V gene (reference sequence). DNA for the CDR3: TGTGCCAGTAGTAACAGGAGGATGAACACTGAAGCTTTCTTT. It encodes CASSNRRMNTEAFF.